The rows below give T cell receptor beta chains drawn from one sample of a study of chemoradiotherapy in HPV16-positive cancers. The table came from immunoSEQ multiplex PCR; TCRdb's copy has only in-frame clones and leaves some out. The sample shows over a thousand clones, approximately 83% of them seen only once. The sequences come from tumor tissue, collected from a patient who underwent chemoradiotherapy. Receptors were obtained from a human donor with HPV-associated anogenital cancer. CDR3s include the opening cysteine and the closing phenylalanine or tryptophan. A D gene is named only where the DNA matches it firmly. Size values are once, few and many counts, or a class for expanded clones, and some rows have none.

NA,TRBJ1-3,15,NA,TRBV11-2,CASSLEVQLGNTIYF,TGTGCCAGCAGCTTAGAGGTACAACTTGGAAACACCATATATTTT
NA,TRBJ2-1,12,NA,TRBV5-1,CASSFNYNEQFF,TGCGCCAGCAGCTTTAACTACAATGAGCAGTTCTTC
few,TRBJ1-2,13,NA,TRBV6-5,CASKEQAGYGYTF,TGTGCCAGCAAGGAGCAGGCTGGCTATGGCTACACCTTC
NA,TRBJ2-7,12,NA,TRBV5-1,CASSLQGSEQYF,TGCGCCAGCAGCTTACAGGGCAGCGAGCAGTACTTC
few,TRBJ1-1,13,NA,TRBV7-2,CASSSQGGTEAFF,TGTGCCAGCAGCTCACAGGGAGGCACTGAAGCTTTCTTT
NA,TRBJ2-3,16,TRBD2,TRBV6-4,CASSLTSGGLTDTQYF,TGTGCCAGCAGTCTGACTAGCGGGGGCCTCACAGATACGCAGTATTTT
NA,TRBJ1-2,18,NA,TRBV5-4,CASSLLSLGAREKDGYTF,TGTGCCAGCAGCTTGTTAAGCCTCGGGGCCAGGGAAAAGGATGGCTACACCTTC
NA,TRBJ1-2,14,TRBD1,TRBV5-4,CASSWGQKNYGYTF,TGTGCCAGCAGCTGGGGACAGAAGAACTATGGCTACACCTTC
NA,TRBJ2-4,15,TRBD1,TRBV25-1,CASSDPGQSRDIQYF,TGTGCCAGCAGTGATCCGGGACAGAGTAGGGACATTCAGTACTTC
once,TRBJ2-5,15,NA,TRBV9,CASSVWGRGQETQYF,TGTGCCAGCAGCGTATGGGGCAGGGGTCAAGAGACCCAGTACTTC
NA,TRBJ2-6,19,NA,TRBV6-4,CASSKSEGEDDSGANVLTF,TGTGCCAGCAGTAAATCTGAGGGGGAAGACGACTCTGGGGCCAACGTCCTGACTTTC
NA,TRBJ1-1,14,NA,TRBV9,CASSARREGTEAFF,TGTGCCAGCAGCGCCCGCCGGGAGGGCACTGAAGCTTTCTTT
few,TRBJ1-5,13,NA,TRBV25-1,CASSSAGSQPQHF,TGTGCCAGCAGCTCGGCAGGAAGTCAGCCCCAGCATTTT
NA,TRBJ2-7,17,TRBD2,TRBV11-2,CASSLPIRLGGIYEQYF,TGTGCCAGCAGCTTACCCATCCGCTTGGGGGGGATCTACGAGCAGTACTTC
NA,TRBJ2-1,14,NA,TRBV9,CASSEDYPYNEQFF,TGTGCCAGCAGCGAGGACTACCCTTACAATGAGCAGTTCTTC
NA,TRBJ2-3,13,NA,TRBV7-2,CASSATTSDTQYF,TGTGCCAGCAGCGCCACGACCTCAGATACGCAGTATTTT
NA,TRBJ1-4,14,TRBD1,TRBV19,CASRPQGGNEKLFF,TGTGCCAGTAGACCCCAGGGGGGGAATGAAAAACTGTTTTTT
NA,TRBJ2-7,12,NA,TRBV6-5,CASSPGQGRLYF,TGTGCCAGCAGCCCAGGGCAGGGGAGGTTGTACTTC
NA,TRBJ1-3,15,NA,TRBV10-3,CAISELEARRNTIYF,TGTGCCATCAGTGAATTGGAAGCCCGACGAAACACCATATATTTT
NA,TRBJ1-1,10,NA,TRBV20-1,CSLGLPKAFF,TGCAGTCTGGGCCTCCCGAAAGCTTTCTTT
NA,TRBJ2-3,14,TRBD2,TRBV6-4,CASSASGGQDTQYF,TGTGCCAGCAGTGCTAGCGGGGGGCAGGATACGCAGTATTTT
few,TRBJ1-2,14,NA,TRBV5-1,CASSLYAAADGYTF,TGCGCCAGCAGCTTATATGCGGCTGCGGATGGCTACACCTTC
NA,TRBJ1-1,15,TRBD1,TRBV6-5,CASSLFAGGKTEAFF,TGTGCCAGCAGCCTATTTGCAGGGGGCAAAACTGAAGCTTTCTTT
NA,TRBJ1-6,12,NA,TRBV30,CAGHRESSPLHF,TGTGCCGGTCACAGGGAGAGTTCACCCCTCCACTTT
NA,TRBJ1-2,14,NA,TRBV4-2,CASSQEQKHYGYTF,TGTGCCAGCAGCCAAGAACAGAAGCACTATGGCTACACCTTC
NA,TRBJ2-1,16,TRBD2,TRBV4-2,CASGAGGAGGDNEQFF,TGTGCCAGCGGTGCAGGGGGAGCGGGAGGCGACAATGAGCAGTTCTTC
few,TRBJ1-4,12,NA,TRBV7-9,CASSRDNEKLFF,TGTGCCAGCAGCCGGGACAATGAAAAACTGTTTTTT
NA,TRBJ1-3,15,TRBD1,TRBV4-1,CASSLGTDSGNTIYF,TGCGCCAGCAGCCTTGGGACAGACTCTGGAAACACCATATATTTT
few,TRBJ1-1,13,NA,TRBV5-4,CASSVPSNTEAFF,TGTGCCAGCAGCGTACCTTCGAACACTGAAGCTTTCTTT
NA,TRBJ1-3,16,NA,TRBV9,CASSVAQDNIRNTIYF,TGTGCCAGCAGCGTAGCGCAGGACAATATCCGAAACACCATATATTTT
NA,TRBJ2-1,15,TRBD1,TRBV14,CASSQYGQALNEQFF,TGTGCCAGCAGCCAATATGGACAGGCGCTCAATGAGCAGTTCTTC
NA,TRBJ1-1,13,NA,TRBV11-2,CASSLEGAAEAFF,TGTGCCAGCAGCTTAGAGGGGGCTGCTGAAGCTTTCTTT
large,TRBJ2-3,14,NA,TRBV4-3,CASSQETGGTTQYF,TGCGCCAGCAGCCAAGAAACAGGAGGGACTACGCAGTATTTT
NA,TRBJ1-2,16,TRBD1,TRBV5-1,CASSLNPGTGSYGYTF,TGCGCCAGCAGTTTAAACCCCGGGACAGGGAGCTATGGCTACACCTTC
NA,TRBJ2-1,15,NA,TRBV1,CTSSQYALASNEQFF,TGCACCAGCAGCCAATATGCCCTAGCTTCCAATGAGCAGTTCTTC
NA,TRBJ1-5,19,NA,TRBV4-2,CASSQDPYGQINSNQPQHF,TGTGCCAGCAGCCAAGATCCCTACGGACAGATTAATAGCAATCAGCCCCAGCATTTT
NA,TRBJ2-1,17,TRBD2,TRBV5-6,CASISGGLAGGVGEQFF,TGTGCCAGCATCTCTGGAGGGCTAGCGGGAGGGGTCGGGGAGCAGTTCTTC
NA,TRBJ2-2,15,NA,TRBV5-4,CASSLPTRSPGELFF,TGTGCCAGCAGCCTCCCGACTAGATCGCCCGGGGAGCTGTTTTTT
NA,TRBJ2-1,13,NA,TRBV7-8,CASSSQIGREQFF,TGTGCCAGCAGCTCCCAAATAGGACGGGAGCAGTTCTTC
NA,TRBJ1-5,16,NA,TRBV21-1,CASSMYRGGPNQPQHF,TGTGCCAGCAGCATGTACAGGGGGGGCCCCAATCAGCCCCAGCATTTT
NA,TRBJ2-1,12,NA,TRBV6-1,CASSWERNEQFF,TGTGCCAGCAGTTGGGAACGCAATGAGCAGTTCTTC
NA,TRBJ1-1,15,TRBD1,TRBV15,CATSRGSGGLTEAFF,TGTGCCACCAGCAGAGGGTCAGGGGGTTTGACTGAAGCTTTCTTT
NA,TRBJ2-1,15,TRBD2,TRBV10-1,CASSLTSGGGNEQFF,TGCGCCAGCAGCCTGACTAGCGGGGGGGGCAATGAGCAGTTCTTC
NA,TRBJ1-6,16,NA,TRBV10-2,CASSESGTPSDSPLHF,TGCGCCAGCAGTGAGTCAGGGACGCCTAGTGATTCACCCCTCCACTTT
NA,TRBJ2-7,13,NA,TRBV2,CASSAPDLGEQYF,TGTGCCAGCAGTGCCCCGGACTTGGGGGAGCAGTACTTC
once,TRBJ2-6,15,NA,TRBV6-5,CASRDQGYGANVLTF,TGTGCCAGCAGGGACCAGGGGTACGGGGCCAACGTCCTGACTTTC
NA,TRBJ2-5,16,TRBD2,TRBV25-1,CASSDKASGGKETQYF,TGTGCCAGCAGTGACAAGGCTAGCGGGGGGAAAGAGACCCAGTACTTC
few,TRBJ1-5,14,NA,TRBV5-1,CASSPGWGDQPQHF,TGCGCCAGCAGCCCGGGTTGGGGCGATCAGCCCCAGCATTTT
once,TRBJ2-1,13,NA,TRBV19,CASTLGNYNEQFF,TGTGCCAGTACCCTGGGAAATTACAATGAGCAGTTCTTC